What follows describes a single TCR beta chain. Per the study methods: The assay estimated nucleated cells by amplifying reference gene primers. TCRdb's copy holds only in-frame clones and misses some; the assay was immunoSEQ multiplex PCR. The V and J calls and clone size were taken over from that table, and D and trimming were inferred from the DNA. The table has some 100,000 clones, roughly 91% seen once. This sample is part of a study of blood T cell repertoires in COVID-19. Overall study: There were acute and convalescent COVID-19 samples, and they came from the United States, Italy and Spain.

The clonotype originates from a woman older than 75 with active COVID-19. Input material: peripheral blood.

CDR3 sequence: CASSAQGGGNTIYF. In DNA, the CDR3 is TGTGCCAGCAGTGCTCAGGGAGGTGGAAACACCATATATTTT. This chain uses TRBV2 with TRBJ1-3, with a weak D call TRBD1 (5 bases). Trimming stripped 4 bases from V and 3 bases from J, with 10 bases between. Germline V gene data show CDR1 as SNHLY and CDR2 as FYNNEI. The CDR3 totals 14 residues.